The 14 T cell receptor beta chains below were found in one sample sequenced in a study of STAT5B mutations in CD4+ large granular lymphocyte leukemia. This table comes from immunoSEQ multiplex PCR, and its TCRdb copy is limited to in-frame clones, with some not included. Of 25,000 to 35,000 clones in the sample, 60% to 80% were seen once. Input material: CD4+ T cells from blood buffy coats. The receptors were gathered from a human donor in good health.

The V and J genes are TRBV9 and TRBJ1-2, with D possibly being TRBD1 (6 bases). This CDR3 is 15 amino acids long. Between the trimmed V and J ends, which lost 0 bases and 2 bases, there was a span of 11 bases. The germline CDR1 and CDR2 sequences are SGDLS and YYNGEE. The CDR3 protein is CASSVGTEYNYGYTF. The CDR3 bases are TGTGCCAGCAGCGTAGGGACAGAATACAACTATGGCTACACCTTC.

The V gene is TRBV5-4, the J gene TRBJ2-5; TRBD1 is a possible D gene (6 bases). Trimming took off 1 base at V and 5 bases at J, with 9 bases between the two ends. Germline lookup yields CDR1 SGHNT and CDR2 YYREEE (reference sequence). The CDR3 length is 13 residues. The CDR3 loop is CASSLTGLETQYF. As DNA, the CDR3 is TGTGCCAGCAGCTTGACAGGGCTTGAGACCCAGTACTTC.

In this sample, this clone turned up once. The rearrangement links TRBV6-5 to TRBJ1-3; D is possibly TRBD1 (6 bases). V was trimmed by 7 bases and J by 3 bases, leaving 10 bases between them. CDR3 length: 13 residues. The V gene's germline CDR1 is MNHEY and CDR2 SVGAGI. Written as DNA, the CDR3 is TGTGCCAGCACAGCAGGGGTTGGAAACACCATATATTTT. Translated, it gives CASTAGVGNTIYF.

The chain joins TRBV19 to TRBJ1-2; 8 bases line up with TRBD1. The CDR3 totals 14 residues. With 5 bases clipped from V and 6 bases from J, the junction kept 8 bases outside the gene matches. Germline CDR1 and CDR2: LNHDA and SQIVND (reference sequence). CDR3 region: CASSVLRGRDGYTF. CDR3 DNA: TGTGCCAGTAGTGTACTCAGGGGGCGCGATGGCTACACCTTC.

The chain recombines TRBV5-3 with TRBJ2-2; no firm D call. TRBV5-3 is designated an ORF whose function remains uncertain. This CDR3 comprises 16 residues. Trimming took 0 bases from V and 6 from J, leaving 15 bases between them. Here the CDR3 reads CARSLAGPLVPGELFF. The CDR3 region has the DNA TGTGCCAGAAGCTTGGCCGGACCGCTAGTCCCCGGGGAGCTGTTTTTT.

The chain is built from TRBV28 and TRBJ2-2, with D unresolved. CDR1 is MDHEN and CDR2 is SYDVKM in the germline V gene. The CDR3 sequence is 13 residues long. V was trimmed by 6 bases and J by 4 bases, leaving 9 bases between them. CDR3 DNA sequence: TGTGCCAGCAGGCCGGGCCTCACCGGGGAGCTGTTTTTT. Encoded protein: CASRPGLTGELFF.

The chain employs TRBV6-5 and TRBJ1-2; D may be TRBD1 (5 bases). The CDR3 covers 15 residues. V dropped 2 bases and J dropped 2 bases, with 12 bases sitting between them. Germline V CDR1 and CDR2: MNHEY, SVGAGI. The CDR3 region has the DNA TGTGCCAGCAGTTACGGGGGGGGTATGAACTATGGCTACACCTTC. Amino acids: CASSYGGGMNYGYTF.

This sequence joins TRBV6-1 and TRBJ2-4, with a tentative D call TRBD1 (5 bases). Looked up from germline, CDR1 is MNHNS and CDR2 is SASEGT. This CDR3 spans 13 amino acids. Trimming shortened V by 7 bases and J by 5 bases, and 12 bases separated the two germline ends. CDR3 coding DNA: TGTGCCAGCAATTGGGGCTCGGAAAACATTCAGTACTTC. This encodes CASNWGSENIQYF.

The CDR3: CASSSSPSTQYF. The CDR3, as DNA: TGTGCCAGCAGTTCGAGCCCGTCTACGCAGTATTTT. V is TRBV28 and J is TRBJ2-3; no clear D gene. The CDR3 runs to 12 residues. Germline CDR1 reads MDHEN; CDR2 reads SYDVKM. V was pared by 4 bases and J by 8 bases, with 10 bases between.

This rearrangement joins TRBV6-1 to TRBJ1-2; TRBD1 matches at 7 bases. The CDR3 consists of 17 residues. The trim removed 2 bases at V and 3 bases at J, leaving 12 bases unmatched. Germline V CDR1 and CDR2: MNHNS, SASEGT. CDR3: CASSEREGADYYYGYTF. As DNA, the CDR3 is TGTGCCAGCAGTGAAAGGGAGGGGGCCGACTATTACTATGGCTACACCTTC.

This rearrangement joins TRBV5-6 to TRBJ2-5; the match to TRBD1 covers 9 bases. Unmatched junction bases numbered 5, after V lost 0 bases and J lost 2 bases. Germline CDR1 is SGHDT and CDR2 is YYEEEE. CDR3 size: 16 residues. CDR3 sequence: CASSLEGQGPQETQYF. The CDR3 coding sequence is TGTGCCAGCAGCTTGGAGGGACAGGGCCCACAAGAGACCCAGTACTTC.

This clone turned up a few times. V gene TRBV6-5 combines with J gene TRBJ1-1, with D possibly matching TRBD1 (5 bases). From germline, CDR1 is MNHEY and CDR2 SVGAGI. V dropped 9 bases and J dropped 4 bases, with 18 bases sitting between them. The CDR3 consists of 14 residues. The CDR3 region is CASTSGTISTEAFF. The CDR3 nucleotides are TGTGCCAGTACCTCCGGGACGATTAGCACTGAAGCTTTCTTT.

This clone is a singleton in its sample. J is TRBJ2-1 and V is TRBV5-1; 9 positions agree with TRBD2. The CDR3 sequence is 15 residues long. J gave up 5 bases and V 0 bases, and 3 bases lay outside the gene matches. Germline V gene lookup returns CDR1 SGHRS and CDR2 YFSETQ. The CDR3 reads CASSLVAGVNNEQFF. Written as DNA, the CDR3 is TGCGCCAGCAGCTTGGTAGCGGGGGTAAACAATGAGCAGTTCTTC.

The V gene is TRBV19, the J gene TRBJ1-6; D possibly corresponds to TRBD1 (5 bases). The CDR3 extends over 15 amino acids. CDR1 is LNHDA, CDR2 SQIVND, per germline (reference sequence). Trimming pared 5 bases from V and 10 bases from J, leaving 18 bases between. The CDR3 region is CASSVSGSFDSPLHF. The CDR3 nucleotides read TGTGCCAGTAGTGTATCAGGGAGTTTTGACTCACCCCTCCACTTT.